This TCR beta chain was found in a study of blood T cell repertoires in COVID-19. Overall study: The origin of the acute and convalescent COVID-19 samples was the United States, Italy and Spain. PBMCs, B-cell-depleted T cells, or T cells provided the cDNA or gDNA that made up the material.

Original methodology: Researchers report that nucleated cell counts were estimated from reference gene primer amplification. TCRdb's copy holds only in-frame clones and misses some; the assay was immunoSEQ multiplex PCR. D and trimming were read from the DNA, whereas the V and J calls and clone size are those reported in that table. The sample has 200,000 to 300,000 clones, nearly 90% seen once. The CDR3 covers 14 residues. CDR1 is SGHTA, CDR2 FQGNSA, per germline. V was pared by 6 bases and J by 3 bases, with 5 bases of the junction left unmatched. Sequenced: peripheral blood. J is TRBJ1-5 and V is TRBV7-2; 7 positions agree with TRBD1. The TCR was taken from a human donor in a cohort sampled during active COVID-19. CDR3 in DNA: TGTGCCAGCAGTATAGACAGGGACAATCAGCCCCAGCATTTT. Its protein is CASSIDRDNQPQHF.